Listed below are T cell receptor beta chains from one sample, sequenced in a study of patients with pleural tuberculosis. TCRdb passed the reads through MiXCR, listing each CDR3 protein once. The sample includes about 30,000 distinct CDR3 sequences, about a sixth seen only once; the top ten take under 4%. Sequenced material: peripheral blood. The source of these receptors is a human donor with pleural tuberculosis. CDR3s include the opening cysteine and the closing phenylalanine or tryptophan. The D gene is left open where the match is weak. Clone size is given for some rows only: seen once, a few or many times, or a class if the clone is expanded.

cdr3_length: 13
d_call: TRBD1
v_call: TRBV2
j_call: TRBJ1-2
clone_size: many
cdr3_nt: TGTGCCAGCAGTGGGGGACAGAACTATGGCTACACCTTC
cdr3_aa: CASSGGQNYGYTF

cdr3_length: 15
d_call: -
v_call: TRBV12-3/TRBV12-4
j_call: TRBJ1-5
clone_size: -
cdr3_nt: TGTGCCAGCTCCGAGGGGGGACCCCGCACAGATACGCAGCATTTT
cdr3_aa: CASSEGGPRTDTQHF

cdr3_length: 14
d_call: -
v_call: TRBV2
j_call: TRBJ2-7
clone_size: many
cdr3_nt: TGTGCCAGCAGTGATCGGGGTCAGGACTACGAGCAGTACTTC
cdr3_aa: CASSDRGQDYEQYF

cdr3_length: 15
d_call: TRBD1
v_call: TRBV30
j_call: TRBJ2-2
clone_size: many
cdr3_nt: TGTGCCTGGACCCCCGGGACAGCGAACACCGGGGAGCTGTTTTTT
cdr3_aa: CAWTPGTANTGELFF

cdr3_length: 15
d_call: TRBD1
v_call: TRBV7-9
j_call: TRBJ1-3
clone_size: -
cdr3_nt: TGTGCCAGCAGCTCCGGGACAGGGGACGGAAACACCATATATTTT
cdr3_aa: CASSSGTGDGNTIYF

cdr3_length: 16
d_call: TRBD2
v_call: TRBV20-1
j_call: TRBJ2-7
clone_size: many
cdr3_nt: TGCAGTGCCCAAAGGACTAGCGGGACAACTTCCTACGAGCAGTACTTC
cdr3_aa: CSAQRTSGTTSYEQYF

cdr3_length: 13
d_call: -
v_call: TRBV28
j_call: TRBJ2-1
clone_size: many
cdr3_nt: TGTGCCAGCAGTTTCGAGGGTAGGGACGAGCAGTTCTTC
cdr3_aa: CASSFEGRDEQFF

cdr3_length: 13
d_call: -
v_call: TRBV4-2
j_call: TRBJ1-2
clone_size: many
cdr3_nt: TGTGCCAGCAGCCAACCACCCATGGACAGCGTATCCTTC
cdr3_aa: CASSQPPMDSVSF

cdr3_length: 18
d_call: -
v_call: TRBV4-1
j_call: TRBJ2-7
clone_size: many
cdr3_nt: TGCGCCAGCAGCCAACCCCATACCAGGGCGGGACCCGCCTACGAGCAGTACTTC
cdr3_aa: CASSQPHTRAGPAYEQYF

cdr3_length: 12
d_call: -
v_call: TRBV29-1
j_call: TRBJ1-1
clone_size: many
cdr3_nt: TGCAGCGTGAAACGGAGGAACACTGAAGCTTTCTTT
cdr3_aa: CSVKRRNTEAFF

cdr3_length: 13
d_call: -
v_call: TRBV11-2
j_call: TRBJ2-1
clone_size: many
cdr3_nt: TGTGCCAGCAGCTCCCCTCATCACAATGAGCAGTTCTTC
cdr3_aa: CASSSPHHNEQFF

cdr3_length: 15
d_call: TRBD2
v_call: TRBV6-1
j_call: TRBJ2-1
clone_size: many
cdr3_nt: TGTGCCAGCAGTGCCGAAGCGGGGTCATACAATGAGCAGTTCTTC
cdr3_aa: CASSAEAGSYNEQFF

cdr3_length: 12
d_call: -
v_call: TRBV4-1
j_call: TRBJ1-1
clone_size: many
cdr3_nt: TGCGCCAGCAGCTACGGACGCACTGAAGCTTTCTTT
cdr3_aa: CASSYGRTEAFF

cdr3_length: 16
d_call: -
v_call: TRBV12-3/TRBV12-4
j_call: TRBJ1-4
clone_size: many
cdr3_nt: TGTGCCAGCAGCCGAGCCCGGACAGCAACTAATGAAAAACTGTTTTTT
cdr3_aa: CASSRARTATNEKLFF

cdr3_length: 13
d_call: -
v_call: TRBV10-3
j_call: TRBJ1-6
clone_size: many
cdr3_nt: TGTGCCATCAGTGGACAGGATAATTCACCCCTCCACTTT
cdr3_aa: CAISGQDNSPLHF

cdr3_length: 14
d_call: -
v_call: TRBV7-2
j_call: TRBJ1-2
clone_size: many
cdr3_nt: TGTGCCAGCAGTGCAGGGCTTAAAGGGTATGGCTACACCTTC
cdr3_aa: CASSAGLKGYGYTF

cdr3_length: 14
d_call: -
v_call: TRBV27
j_call: TRBJ1-1
clone_size: -
cdr3_nt: TGTGCCAGCAGGGGAGAGGGGCTTGACACTGAAGCTTTCTTT
cdr3_aa: CASRGEGLDTEAFF

cdr3_length: 15
d_call: -
v_call: TRBV7-2
j_call: TRBJ1-5
clone_size: many
cdr3_nt: TGTGCCAGCAGCCCATACGGTGGTCCCAATCAGCCCCAGCATTTT
cdr3_aa: CASSPYGGPNQPQHF

cdr3_length: 15
d_call: -
v_call: TRBV7-8
j_call: TRBJ1-5
clone_size: -
cdr3_nt: TGTGCCAGCAGCCCCCCAGGGGCGGGAAATCAGCCCCAGCATTTT
cdr3_aa: CASSPPGAGNQPQHF

cdr3_length: 13
d_call: -
v_call: TRBV9
j_call: TRBJ2-1
clone_size: many
cdr3_nt: TGTGCCAGCAGCGTAGCGGGGTTGGATGAGCAGTTCTTC
cdr3_aa: CASSVAGLDEQFF

cdr3_length: 13
d_call: -
v_call: TRBV28
j_call: TRBJ1-1
clone_size: medium-sized
cdr3_nt: TGTGCCAGCAGTTTATACCGGGACTTTGAAGCTTTCTTT
cdr3_aa: CASSLYRDFEAFF

cdr3_length: 13
d_call: -
v_call: TRBV27
j_call: TRBJ2-7
clone_size: medium-sized
cdr3_nt: TGTGCCAGCAGTTTTAGCAGGGACGGGGAGCAGTACTTC
cdr3_aa: CASSFSRDGEQYF

cdr3_length: 16
d_call: -
v_call: TRBV5-1
j_call: TRBJ1-4
clone_size: few
cdr3_nt: TGCGCCAGCAGAACGGGATTGGCGGCGGGCGATGAAAAACTGTTTTTT
cdr3_aa: CASRTGLAAGDEKLFF

cdr3_length: 15
d_call: -
v_call: TRBV6-6
j_call: TRBJ2-2
clone_size: many
cdr3_nt: TGTGCCAGCAGTTACGACGGCAGTTACACCGGGGAGCTGTTTTTT
cdr3_aa: CASSYDGSYTGELFF

cdr3_length: 15
d_call: -
v_call: TRBV10-3
j_call: TRBJ1-3
clone_size: many
cdr3_nt: TGTGCCACCAGATCTGCGGGGGGCTTAGATTACACCATATATTTT
cdr3_aa: CATRSAGGLDYTIYF

cdr3_length: 14
d_call: TRBD1
v_call: TRBV20-1
j_call: TRBJ2-7
clone_size: -
cdr3_nt: TGCAGTGTTTCATATGGACAGGCCCGCGGGGAGCAGTACTTC
cdr3_aa: CSVSYGQARGEQYF

cdr3_length: 12
d_call: -
v_call: TRBV27
j_call: TRBJ2-7
clone_size: -
cdr3_nt: TGTGCCAGCGGGGAGGTTGTCGGGGAGCAGTACTTC
cdr3_aa: CASGEVVGEQYF

cdr3_length: 14
d_call: -
v_call: TRBV29-1
j_call: TRBJ1-2
clone_size: few
cdr3_nt: TGCAGCGCCCTGAAGGGGGATCTAACTAATGGCTACACCTTC
cdr3_aa: CSALKGDLTNGYTF

cdr3_length: 19
d_call: -
v_call: TRBV7-9
j_call: TRBJ2-2
clone_size: many
cdr3_nt: TGTGCCAGCAGCTTAGAAGGGGTCGAAGGAGGGAAAAGAACCGGGGAGCTGTTTTTT
cdr3_aa: CASSLEGVEGGKRTGELFF

cdr3_length: 13
d_call: -
v_call: TRBV29-1
j_call: TRBJ2-1
clone_size: many
cdr3_nt: TGCAGCGTACCGGGACGACGTTACAATGAGCAGTTCTTC
cdr3_aa: CSVPGRRYNEQFF

cdr3_length: 13
d_call: -
v_call: TRBV2
j_call: TRBJ2-3
clone_size: many
cdr3_nt: TGTGCCAGCAGTGGACAGGAGACAGATACGCAGTATTTT
cdr3_aa: CASSGQETDTQYF

cdr3_length: 13
d_call: -
v_call: TRBV6-2/TRBV6-3
j_call: TRBJ2-7
clone_size: many
cdr3_nt: TGTGCCAGCAGATCTCTCGGGGACCCCGAGCAGTACTTC
cdr3_aa: CASRSLGDPEQYF

cdr3_length: 15
d_call: -
v_call: TRBV14
j_call: TRBJ2-7
clone_size: many
cdr3_nt: TGTGCCAGCAGCCCTAATTCAGGTTACACCTACGAGCAGTACTTC
cdr3_aa: CASSPNSGYTYEQYF

cdr3_length: 16
d_call: -
v_call: TRBV24-1
j_call: TRBJ2-7
clone_size: many
cdr3_nt: TGTGCCACCAGTGATTCGGGCAGCGGCTACTCCTACGAGCAGTACTTC
cdr3_aa: CATSDSGSGYSYEQYF

cdr3_length: 16
d_call: -
v_call: TRBV6-1
j_call: TRBJ2-7
clone_size: many
cdr3_nt: TGTGCCAGCAGTGAGGAGCCGTACAGGGACTCCTACGAGCAGTACTTC
cdr3_aa: CASSEEPYRDSYEQYF

cdr3_length: 15
d_call: -
v_call: TRBV5-4
j_call: TRBJ1-1
clone_size: -
cdr3_nt: TGTGCCAGCAGCCCGGGACGGCCAGGGCACACTGAAGCTTTCTTT
cdr3_aa: CASSPGRPGHTEAFF

cdr3_length: 13
d_call: -
v_call: TRBV7-2
j_call: TRBJ2-1
clone_size: many
cdr3_nt: TGTGCCAGCAGCTTTAGGGGAGTTGATGAGCAGTTCTTC
cdr3_aa: CASSFRGVDEQFF

cdr3_length: 13
d_call: TRBD1
v_call: TRBV7-9
j_call: TRBJ1-1
clone_size: many
cdr3_nt: TGTGCCAGCAGCTCCGCAGGGGGCACTGAAGCTTTCTTT
cdr3_aa: CASSSAGGTEAFF

cdr3_length: 14
d_call: -
v_call: TRBV19
j_call: TRBJ2-5
clone_size: -
cdr3_nt: TGTGCCAGCAGAACGCCGGGGAGCCAAGAGACCCAGTACTTC
cdr3_aa: CASRTPGSQETQYF

cdr3_length: 14
d_call: TRBD1
v_call: TRBV30
j_call: TRBJ1-6
clone_size: many
cdr3_nt: TGTGCCTGGAGTAGGGGGACAGGGAATTCACCCCTCCACTTT
cdr3_aa: CAWSRGTGNSPLHF

cdr3_length: 14
d_call: TRBD2
v_call: TRBV28
j_call: TRBJ2-3
clone_size: many
cdr3_nt: TGTGCCAGCAAGTCCAGCGGGAGTCTGGATACGCAGTATTTT
cdr3_aa: CASKSSGSLDTQYF

cdr3_length: 16
d_call: TRBD1
v_call: TRBV20-1
j_call: TRBJ1-1
clone_size: many
cdr3_nt: TGCAGTGCGGGAGCCGGGACAGGGGTTGACGGCACTGAAGCTTTCTTT
cdr3_aa: CSAGAGTGVDGTEAFF